The 5 T cell receptor beta chains listed next were all sequenced from one sample in a study of CD8 T cells in Susac syndrome. Random hexamers were used to reverse transcribe about 0.5 to 1 ug of RNA. TCRdb passed the immunoSEQ multiplex PCR reads through MiXCR, listing each CDR3 protein once. The sample lists more than 150,000 distinct CDR3 sequences; around 96% were seen once. The source material was CD4+ T cells from PBMCs. The receptors derive from a human donor in good health.

The V and J genes are TRBV3-1 and TRBJ1-5; 10 bases line up with TRBD1. V shed 4 bases and J 10 bases; nucleotides not matched to a gene: 4. CDR3 length: 13 residues. Germline V lookup: CDR1 LGHDT, CDR2 YNNKEL (reference sequence). The DNA of the CDR3 is TGTGCCAGCAGCCCGGGACAGGGGTTCCCCCAGCATTTT. It codes for CASSPGQGFPQHF.

The chain is built from TRBV6-2 or TRBV6-3 and TRBJ1-1, with 7 bases that match TRBD1. Germline CDR1 MNHEY, CDR2 SVGEGT. CDR3 size: 15 residues. Losses at the gene ends were 6 bases for V and 5 bases for J; bases not matched to a gene: 12. CDR3 nucleotide sequence: TGTGCCAGCAGGCGACAGGGATTAGGAGGGACTGAAGCTTTCTTT. Protein product: CASRRQGLGGTEAFF.

The J gene is TRBJ1-4, the V gene TRBV7-2; maybe TRBD1 (5 bases). V shed 2 bases and J shed 6 bases, with 13 bases lying between them. The CDR3 totals 15 residues. Per the germline V gene, CDR1 is SGHTA and CDR2 is FQGNSA. CDR3 bases: TGTGCCAGCAGCTTATCCCCAGGGCGGGATGAAAAACTGTTTTTT. This translates into CASSLSPGRDEKLFF.

The chain links TRBV11-2 to TRBJ2-5; maybe TRBD2 (5 bases). Per germline, CDR1 SGHAT and CDR2 FQNNGV. The CDR3 is made up of 13 amino acids. V was trimmed by 3 bases and J by 4 bases, leaving 9 bases between them. This CDR3 is CASSLDFPETQYF. The CDR3 nucleotides read TGTGCCAGCAGCTTGGACTTTCCAGAGACCCAGTACTTC.

This clonotype was observed once. V gene TRBV3-1 combines with J gene TRBJ2-1, with 8 positions matching TRBD2. This CDR3 region has 14 residues. Germline trimming cut 1 base from V and 6 bases from J; bases unmatched to any gene: 2. Germline assignment: CDR1 LGHDT and CDR2 YNNKEL (reference sequence). This CDR3 reads CASSQGLAGNEQFF. The DNA of the CDR3 is TGTGCCAGCAGCCAAGGGCTAGCGGGCAATGAGCAGTTCTTC.